These 24 T cell receptor beta chains originate from one sample sequenced in a study of blood T cell repertoires in COVID-19. The method was immunoSEQ multiplex PCR; TCRdb's version includes in-frame clones alone and lacks a portion of them. The sample shows some 300,000 clones, around nine tenths of them seen only once. The sequencing input was peripheral blood. The receptors were gathered from a man aged 65 to 79 with acute or convalescent COVID-19.

The V gene is TRBV9, the J gene TRBJ1-6; the D is unclear. This CDR3 is built from 16 residues. The germline V gene has CDR1 SGDLS and CDR2 YYNGEE. V dropped 1 base and J dropped 7 bases, with 15 bases sitting between them. Here the CDR3 DNA reads TGTGCCAGCAGCGTAAACAGTGCCTTTGAAAATTCACCCCTCCACTTT. Amino acids: CASSVNSAFENSPLHF.

The chain combines TRBV6-5 with TRBJ1-2; no firm D call. The CDR3 totals 13 residues. V was pared by 4 bases and J by 4 bases, with 10 bases between. Per the germline V gene, CDR1 is MNHEY and CDR2 is SVGAGI. Written as DNA, the CDR3 is TGTGCCAGCAGTTCCAGAGCGGGCTATGGCTACACCTTC. This sequence encodes CASSSRAGYGYTF.

The genes are TRBV10-1 and TRBJ2-1; weak D call: TRBD1 (5 bases). V was cut by 6 bases and J by 4 bases, with 10 bases left in between. Germline V CDR1 and CDR2: WNHNN, SYGVQD (reference sequence). This CDR3 region has 13 residues. CDR3 sequence: CASRSDTYNEQFF. CDR3 in DNA: TGCGCCAGCAGATCGGACACGTACAATGAGCAGTTCTTC.

This clone was observed a handful of times. CDR3 DNA sequence: TGTGCCAGCAGTCCGACAGGGCCCCCAAACTCCTACAATGAGCAGTTCTTC. Protein product: CASSPTGPPNSYNEQFF. The V and J genes are TRBV28 and TRBJ2-1, with 7 bases that match TRBD1. Trimming cost V 5 bases and J 0 bases; bases outside gene matches: 10. The germline CDR1 and CDR2 sequences are MDHEN and SYDVKM. The CDR3 is 17 amino acids.

The chain combines TRBV11-2 with TRBJ2-3, with 8 nucleotides matching TRBD2. With V trimmed by 5 bases and J by 8 bases, 3 bases remained unmatched. Germline assignment: CDR1 SGHAT and CDR2 FQNNGV. There are 12 residues in the CDR3. For the CDR3, the DNA is TGTGCCAGCAGCCTCGGGAGGGGTACGCAGTATTTT. As protein: CASSLGRGTQYF.

V gene TRBV11-2 combines with J gene TRBJ2-6; TRBD2 matches at 13 bases. V shed 6 bases and J 4 bases; nucleotides not matched to a gene: 9. The CDR3 is 18 amino acids. From germline, CDR1 is SGHAT and CDR2 FQNNGV. The CDR3 protein is CASRTSGGLLSGANVLTF. CDR3 in DNA: TGTGCCAGCAGGACTAGCGGGGGGCTCCTCTCAGGGGCCAACGTCCTGACTTTC.

Concerning this clone: The sample contains more than one DNA sequence encoding this CDR3. This rearrangement joins TRBV13 to TRBJ1-2; perhaps TRBD1 as D (5 bases). CDR1 PRHDT and CDR2 FYEKMQ come from the germline V gene (reference sequence). V was clipped by 5 bases and J by 6 bases, with 13 bases between them. The CDR3 covers 13 residues. In nucleotides, the CDR3 is TGTGCCAGCAGCCTCGGGCTAGGGGATGGCTACACCTTC. Amino acids: CASSLGLGDGYTF.

The genes are TRBV2 and TRBJ2-1; possibly TRBD2 for D (6 bases). The ends were cut back, 6 bases at V and 7 bases at J, with 16 bases in the middle. This CDR3 spans 14 amino acids. The germline V gene has CDR1 SNHLY and CDR2 FYNNEI. CDR3 DNA: TGTGCCAGCAGGGCGGGGCTCCCTTCGAATGAGCAGTTCTTC. It encodes CASRAGLPSNEQFF.

This clone was picked up one time. The chain recombines TRBV3-1 (or the pseudogene TRBV3-2) with TRBJ1-1; possible D gene TRBD1, 6 bases. Deletions cut 1 base from V and 3 bases from J, with 12 bases between. The CDR3 is 15 residues long. From germline, CDR1 is LGHDT and CDR2 YNNKEL (reference sequence). CDR3 loop: CASSQVTGLHTEAFF. In nucleotides, the CDR3 is TGTGCCAGCAGCCAAGTCACAGGGCTACACACTGAAGCTTTCTTT.

The chain employs TRBV28 and TRBJ2-1; TRBD1 might be the D (5 bases). V was pared by 8 bases and J by 4 bases, with 12 bases between. Germline lookup yields CDR1 MDHEN and CDR2 SYDVKM. This CDR3 spans 13 amino acids. For the CDR3, the DNA is TGTGCCAGCGGGTGGGCAGGGTACAATGAGCAGTTCTTC. The encoded protein is CASGWAGYNEQFF.

The V gene is TRBV7-2, the J gene TRBJ2-2; weak D call: TRBD2 (5 bases). Germline-derived CDR1 and CDR2 are SGHTA and FQGNSA. Trimming left V 5 bases short and J 8 bases short, with 9 bases between. This CDR3 region has 12 residues. CDR3 bases: TGTGCCAGCAGCCACGGGGTGGGGGAGCTGTTTTTT. It translates to CASSHGVGELFF.

A single count supports this clone. The gene calls are TRBV15 and TRBJ2-7; a weak D match, TRBD1 (6 bases). CDR3 length: 14 amino acids. The germline gives CDR1 LNHNV, CDR2 YYDKDF (reference sequence). Trimming shortened V by 0 bases and J by 3 bases, and 9 bases separated the two germline ends. CDR3 region: CATSRDRGIYEQYF. DNA for the CDR3: TGTGCCACCAGCAGAGATAGGGGGATCTACGAGCAGTACTTC. Based on the CDR3 plus reference TRBV15 and TRBJ2-7, the full variable domain is DAMVIQNPRYQVTQFGKPVTLSCSQTLNHNVMYWYQQKSSQAPKLLFHYYDKDFNNEADTPDNFQSRRPNTSFCFLDIRSPGLGDTAMYLCATSRDRGIYEQYFGPGTRLTVT.

This sequence joins TRBV4-1 and TRBJ2-1, with TRBD2 matching over 9 bases. The V and J ends lost 1 base and 2 bases, in that order; junction bases with no gene match: 3. Germline V gene data show CDR1 as MGHRA and CDR2 as YSYEKL. CDR3 length equals 16 residues. Here the CDR3 reads CASSQGSSGTYNEQFF. The CDR3 DNA reads TGCGCCAGCAGCCAAGGTTCTAGCGGGACCTACAATGAGCAGTTCTTC.

The rearrangement joins TRBV24-1 to TRBJ1-2; 7 bases are shared with TRBD1. Germline assignment: CDR1 KGHDR and CDR2 SFDVKD. Germline trimming cut 3 bases from V and 2 bases from J; bases unmatched to any gene: 5. CDR3 length equals 15 residues. CDR3 nucleotide sequence: TGTGCCACCAGTGATGACAACAGGGGAAACTATGGCTACACCTTC. This translates into CATSDDNRGNYGYTF.

This chain uses TRBV5-6 with TRBJ1-2, with D possibly TRBD1 on 6 matching bases. The germline gives CDR1 SGHDT, CDR2 YYEEEE. This CDR3 comprises 15 residues. The V and J ends lost 2 bases and 6 bases respectively, with 17 bases between them. Here the CDR3 reads CASSLRQGSTHGYTF. The CDR3 DNA follows: TGTGCCAGCAGCTTACGGCAGGGGTCCACGCATGGCTACACCTTC. The full variable domain, in which reference TRBV5-6 and TRBJ1-2 provide the parts outside the CDR3, is DAGVTQSPTHLIKTRGQQVTLRCSPKSGHDTVSWYQQALGQGPQFIFQYYEEEERQRGNFPDRFSGHQFPNYSSELNVNALLLGDSALYLCASSLRQGSTHGYTFGSGTRLTVV.

This chain joins TRBV28 and TRBJ2-7, with no clear D. CDR3 size: 14 residues. CDR1 is MDHEN, CDR2 SYDVKM, per germline. V was cut by 6 bases and J by 3 bases, with 15 bases left in between. CDR3 loop: CASSDSLGLYEQYF. CDR3 sequence (DNA): TGTGCCAGCAGCGACTCATTAGGTCTCTACGAGCAGTACTTC.

This chain connects TRBV7-9 to TRBJ2-3; 10 nucleotides line up with TRBD1. The CDR3 contains 18 residues. Trimming cost V 0 bases and J 1 base; bases outside gene matches: 7. CDR1 SEHNR and CDR2 FQNEAQ come from the germline V gene (reference sequence). The CDR3 region is CASSLALTGTGGTDTQYF. The CDR3 DNA is TGTGCCAGCAGCTTAGCGCTGACCGGGACAGGGGGCACAGATACGCAGTATTTT.

The chain uses TRBV18 and TRBJ1-1; the D gene is possibly TRBD1 (5 bases). The CDR3 has 17 amino acids. Germline loops: CDR1 KGHSH, CDR2 LQKENI. V dropped 4 bases and J dropped 1 base, with 19 bases sitting between them. CDR3 residues: CASSLLQTQAKNTEAFF. CDR3 nucleotides: TGTGCCAGCTCACTACTCCAAACACAGGCCAAGAACACTGAAGCTTTCTTT.

This chain joins TRBV24-1 and TRBJ1-2; 12 positions agree with TRBD1. The CDR3 loop spans 14 amino acids. V shed 8 bases and J 8 bases; nucleotides not matched to a gene: 8. Germline V CDR1 and CDR2: KGHDR, SFDVKD. The chain's CDR3 is CATKAGQGALGYTF. The CDR3 nucleotides are TGTGCCACCAAGGCGGGACAGGGGGCTTTAGGCTACACCTTC.

V and J are TRBV3-1 (or the pseudogene TRBV3-2) and TRBJ2-4; a possible D gene is TRBD1 (6 bases). This CDR3 comprises 16 residues. Germline CDR1 LGHDT, CDR2 YNNKEL (reference sequence). V lost 4 bases and J lost 1, with 14 bases in between. CDR3 region: CASSPQGVVAKNIQYF. CDR3 nucleotides: TGTGCCAGCAGCCCACAGGGAGTTGTTGCCAAAAACATTCAGTACTTC.

This clone has just a few counts. This chain uses TRBV28 with TRBJ2-7; maybe TRBD1 (8 bases). Trimming cost V 10 bases and J 2 bases, with 24 bases left between them. The CDR3 spans 16 residues. The germline V gene encodes CDR1 MDHEN and CDR2 SYDVKM. CDR3 in amino acids: CATLAAGGESTYEQYF. DNA for the CDR3: TGTGCCACCCTAGCGGCAGGGGGCGAATCTACCTACGAGCAGTACTTC.

The rearrangement uses TRBV14 and TRBJ2-1; TRBD2 might be the D (7 bases). Trimming left V 0 bases short and J 3 bases short, with 12 bases between. CDR3 length: 16 amino acids. Per the germline V gene, CDR1 is SGHDN and CDR2 is FVKESK. CDR3 loop: CASSQERGAGYNEQFF. In nucleotides, the CDR3 is TGTGCCAGCAGCCAAGAACGGGGGGCAGGCTACAATGAGCAGTTCTTC.

A note on this clone: Mismatch with germline at one junction end may stem from a read error. The chain has TRBV6-5 and TRBJ2-2; possibly TRBD2 for D (5 bases). CDR1 is MNHEY and CDR2 is SVGAGI in the germline V gene. The CDR3 extends over 14 amino acids. CDR3 DNA sequence: TGTGCCAGCAGTTACTCCAAGAACACCGGGGAACTGTTTTTT. Amino acids: CASSYSKNTGELFF.

V and J are TRBV4-3 and TRBJ2-2; possibly TRBD2 for D (6 bases). The CDR3 consists of 15 residues. From germline, CDR1 is LGHNA and CDR2 YSLEER. Trimming took 5 bases from V and 4 from J, leaving 14 bases between them. This CDR3 reads CASSEAEGTTGELFF. Here the CDR3 DNA reads TGCGCCAGCAGCGAGGCGGAGGGTACCACCGGGGAGCTGTTTTTT.